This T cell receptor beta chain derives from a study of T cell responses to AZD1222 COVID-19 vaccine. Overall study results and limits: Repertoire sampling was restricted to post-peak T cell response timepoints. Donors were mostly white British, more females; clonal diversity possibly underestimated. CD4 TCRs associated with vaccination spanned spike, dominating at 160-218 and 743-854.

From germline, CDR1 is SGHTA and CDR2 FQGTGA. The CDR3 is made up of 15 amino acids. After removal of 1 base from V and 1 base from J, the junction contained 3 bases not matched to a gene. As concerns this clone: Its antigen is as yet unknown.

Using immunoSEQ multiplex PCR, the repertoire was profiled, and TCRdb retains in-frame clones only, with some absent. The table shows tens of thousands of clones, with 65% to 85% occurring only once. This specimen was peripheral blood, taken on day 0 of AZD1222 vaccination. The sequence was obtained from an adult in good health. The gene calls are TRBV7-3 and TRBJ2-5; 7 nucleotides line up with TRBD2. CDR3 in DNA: TGTGCCAGCAGCTTAAATCGGGGGGTCCAAGAGACCCAGTACTTC. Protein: CASSLNRGVQETQYF.